The 8 T cell receptor beta chains below come from one sample, sequenced in a study of blood T cell repertoires in COVID-19. The table came from immunoSEQ multiplex PCR; TCRdb's copy has only in-frame clones and leaves some out. The sample consists of under 200,000 clones, about 86% of them appearing once. The sequenced sample was peripheral blood. The receptors stem from a man between 65 and 80 years old with active or convalescent COVID-19.

This chain uses TRBV3-1 (or the pseudogene TRBV3-2) with TRBJ2-7, with 9 bases fitting TRBD1. Germline values: CDR1 LGHDT, CDR2 YNNKEL (reference sequence). The trim removed 8 bases at V and 3 bases at J, leaving 8 bases unmatched. The CDR3 sequence is 14 residues long. CDR3 protein: CASGPGQGFYEQYF. Here the CDR3 DNA reads TGTGCCAGCGGACCGGGACAGGGTTTCTACGAGCAGTACTTC.

The V call is TRBV24-1, the J call TRBJ2-7, with 10 bases matching TRBD2. The CDR3 extends over 15 amino acids. Trimming took 5 bases from V and 5 from J; bases not matched to a gene: 8. The germline V gene has CDR1 KGHDR and CDR2 SFDVKD. In DNA form, the CDR3 reads TGTGCCACCAGTGCCCGGACTAGCGGTGCCGACGAGCAGTACTTC. Translation: CATSARTSGADEQYF.

Only a few counts were recorded for this clone. The chain recombines TRBV7-2 with TRBJ2-2, with D possibly being TRBD2 (5 bases). Germline CDR1 is SGHTA and CDR2 is FQGNSA. V was trimmed by 5 bases and J by 6 bases, leaving 16 bases between them. This CDR3 has 15 residues. The CDR3 DNA reads as TGTGCCAGCAGCCCACCGACGGGAACATCCGGGGAGCTGTTTTTT. It encodes CASSPPTGTSGELFF. Supplemented by reference TRBV7-2 and TRBJ2-2, the full variable domain reads GAGVSQSPSNKVTEKGKDVELRCDPISGHTALYWYRQSLGQGLEFLIYFQGNSAPDKSGLPSDRFSAERTGGSVSTLTIQRTQQEDSAVYLCASSPPTGTSGELFFGEGSRLTVL.

The DNA for the CDR3 is TGTGCCAGCAGCTTAGACCGATATCCCCCCTCTTGGGACAGAGCCTACGAGCAGTACTTC. Its protein product is CASSLDRYPPSWDRAYEQYF. The rearrangement uses TRBV11-2 and TRBJ2-7, with 7 bases fitting TRBD1. The CDR3 runs to 20 residues. CDR1 and CDR2 (germline): SGHAT, FQNNGV. Trimming took 0 bases from V and 2 from J; bases not matched to a gene: 19.

This rearrangement joins TRBV12-3 or TRBV12-4 to TRBJ1-5, with no clear D. The CDR3 runs to 12 residues. Trimming removed 4 bases from V and 9 bases from J, with 10 bases in between. Written as DNA, the CDR3 is TGTGCCAGCAGTTCCAACAGCAGGCCCCAGCATTTT. This gives the protein CASSSNSRPQHF.

The J gene is TRBJ2-2, the V gene TRBV5-6, with 7 bases lining up with TRBD2. CDR3 length: 16 residues. The V segment lost 1 base and the J segment 3 bases; nucleotides outside the gene matches: 6. From germline, CDR1 is SGHDT and CDR2 YYEEEE. The CDR3 bases are TGTGCCAGCAGCTTGTGGCGCGGGGGTTACACCGGGGAGCTGTTTTTT. Its protein product is CASSLWRGGYTGELFF.

V is TRBV4-2 and J is TRBJ2-1, with TRBD2 matching over 8 bases. The germline CDR1 and CDR2 sequences are LGHNA and YNFKEQ. J was trimmed by 8 bases and V by 4 bases; bases with no gene match: 7. The CDR3 covers 14 residues. The CDR3 is CASSRPQLADEQFF. CDR3 DNA: TGTGCCAGCAGCCGACCTCAACTAGCGGATGAGCAGTTCTTC.

The J gene is TRBJ2-5, the V gene TRBV9; D might be TRBD2 (7 bases). With 0 bases removed from V and 5 bases from J, the gap between germline ends came to 20 bases. The germline CDR1 and CDR2 sequences are SGDLS and YYNGEE. This CDR3 is built from 17 residues. The CDR3 region is CASSVGPMGGGRETQYF. The DNA of the CDR3 is TGTGCCAGCAGCGTAGGCCCCATGGGGGGGGGCCGGGAGACCCAGTACTTC.